This TCR beta chain comes out of a study of cytomegalovirus exposure and HLA in healthy donors. Study information: T cells numbering about 179 million yielded approximately 100 million unique TCR beta sequences in an earlier analysis.

Trimming took 6 bases from V and 0 from J; bases not matched to a gene: 8. CDR3 length: 15 residues. Germline V gives CDR1 SGHRS, CDR2 YFSETQ. PCR involved 60 Vbeta and 13 Jbeta primers. TCRdb's copy holds only in-frame clones and misses some; the assay was immunoSEQ multiplex PCR. The sample includes 150,000 to 180,000 clones, about 83% seen only once; the top ten take about 4%. Study-level points and caveats: Likely technical artifact: a cluster of highly shared sequence variants. Donor immune exposure was known only as CMV serostatus. A later analysis associated 15,000 or so TCR beta sequences with HLA alleles at a 0.05 false discovery rate.

This clone has more than one count but fewer than ten. What it binds is not known. The V call is TRBV5-1, the J call TRBJ1-1; 7 bases are a match to TRBD1. Sequencing used PBMCs. The receptor was isolated from a woman aged 40 to 50 in good health and CMV-seronegative. CDR3 residues: CASTTGVGMNTEAFF. CDR3 sequence (DNA): TGCGCCAGCACCACAGGGGTGGGAATGAACACTGAAGCTTTCTTT.